This T cell receptor beta chain emerged from a study of T cell responses to AZD1222 COVID-19 vaccine. Points from the study as a whole: Vaccine-associated CD4 TCRs ranged over spike, dominating at 160-218 and 743-854. Sampled repertoires all dated from after the peak T cell response. Targets within unmutated variant regions were reportedly found for nearly half of spike-specific TCRs.

With respect to this clone: Its antigen is undetermined.

Germline loops: CDR1 SGHRS, CDR2 YFSETQ. This CDR3 contains 18 residues. After removal of 1 base from V and 4 bases from J, the junction contained 16 bases not matched to a gene. This table comes from immunoSEQ multiplex PCR, and its TCRdb copy is limited to in-frame clones, with some not included. The sample shows roughly 150,000 clones, less than 95% of them seen only once. Analyses pooled second doses at about 4 or about 12 weeks. The material sequenced was peripheral blood, taken 28 days after the second AZD1222 dose. The rearrangement uses TRBV5-1 and TRBJ2-7; 8 positions match TRBD2. The receptor was isolated from an adult who received the AZD1222 COVID-19 vaccine. CDR3 sequence: CASSLSPSAGGDLYEQYF. As DNA, the CDR3 is TGCGCCAGCAGCTTGAGCCCATCGGCGGGAGGAGATCTTTACGAGCAGTACTTC.